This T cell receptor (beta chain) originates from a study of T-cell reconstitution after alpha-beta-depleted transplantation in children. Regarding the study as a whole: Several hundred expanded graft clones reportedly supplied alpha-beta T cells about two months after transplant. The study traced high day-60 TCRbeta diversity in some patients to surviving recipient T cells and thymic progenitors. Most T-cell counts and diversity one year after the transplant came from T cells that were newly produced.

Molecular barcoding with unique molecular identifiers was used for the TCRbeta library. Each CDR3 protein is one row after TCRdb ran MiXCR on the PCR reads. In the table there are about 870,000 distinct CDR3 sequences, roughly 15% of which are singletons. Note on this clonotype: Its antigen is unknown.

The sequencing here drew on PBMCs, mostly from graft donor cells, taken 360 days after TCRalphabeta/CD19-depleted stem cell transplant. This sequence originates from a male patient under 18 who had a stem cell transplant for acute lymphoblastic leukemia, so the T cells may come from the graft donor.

The CDR3 sequence: CSARGTGKQPQHF. The CDR3, as DNA: TGCAGTGCTAGGGGGACAGGGAAACAGCCCCAGCATTTT. The gene calls are TRBV20-1 and TRBJ1-5; 9 bases are a match to TRBD1. J gave up 7 bases and V 3 bases, and 4 bases lay outside the gene matches. CDR3 size: 13 residues. CDR1 is DFQATT, CDR2 SNEGSKA, per germline (reference sequence).